This TCR beta chain was documented in a study of T cell changes during pregnancy in multiple sclerosis. The V gene end was trimmed by 0 bases and the J gene end by 3 bases; junction bases not matched to a gene: 10. Germline lookup yields CDR1 SGHTS and CDR2 YDEGEE. The CDR3 totals 17 residues. The method was immunoSEQ multiplex PCR; TCRdb's version includes in-frame clones alone and lacks a portion of them. Of 70,000 to 100,000 clones listed, 85% to 95% are singletons. The clonotype was recovered from a female donor with multiple sclerosis, enrolled in a pregnancy study. The chain is built from TRBV5-8 and TRBJ2-3; 7 nucleotides agree with TRBD2. The sequencing here drew on peripheral blood, taken in the first trimester of pregnancy. CDR3: CASSLAPLAVVTDTQYF. The CDR3 DNA reads as TGTGCCAGCAGCTTGGCCCCGCTAGCGGTCGTGACAGATACGCAGTATTTT.